What follows are 21 T cell receptor beta chains derived from one specimen sequenced in a study of cytomegalovirus exposure and HLA in healthy donors. 60 Vbeta and 13 Jbeta primers were used in PCR. Data came from immunoSEQ multiplex PCR; TCRdb stores just in-frame clones and leaves some out. This sample has 150,000 to 200,000 clones, with about 80% found just once. Sequencing input: PBMCs. The source of these receptors is a woman aged 40 to 49 in good health and CMV-seronegative.

Concerning this clone: An end of the junction differs from the germline gene, which may be a read error. This chain links TRBV7-7 with TRBJ2-5, with D tentatively TRBD2 (5 bases). CDR3 length equals 14 residues. Germline CDR1 reads SSHAT; CDR2 reads FNYEAQ (reference sequence). The CDR3, as DNA: TGTGCTAGCAGCTTGTCGGGAACCGGGGAGACCCAGTACTTC. Translating it yields CASSLSGTGETQYF. Full variable domain (remainder filled in from reference TRBV7-7 and TRBJ2-5): GAGVSQSPRYKVTKRGQDVTLRCDPISSHATLYWYQQALGQGPEFLTYFNYEAQPDKSGLPSDRFSAERPEGSISTLTIQRTEQRDSAMYRCASSLSGTGETQYFGPGTRLLVL.

This clone has only one observation. The V and J genes are TRBV28 and TRBJ2-6; D is unclear. CDR3 length: 13 residues. V was trimmed by 5 bases and J by 0 bases, leaving 2 bases between them. Germline V lookup: CDR1 MDHEN, CDR2 SYDVKM. CDR3 in DNA: TGTGCCAGCAGTCTCTCTGGGGCCAACGTCCTGACTTTC. Translating it yields CASSLSGANVLTF. The variable domain in full, with the rest retrieved from reference TRBV28 and TRBJ2-6, is DVKVTQSSRYLVKRTGEKVFLECVQDMDHENMFWYRQDPGLGLRLIYFSYDVKMKEKGDIPEGYSVSREKKERFSLILESASTNQTSMYLCASSLSGANVLTFGAGSRLTVL.

J is TRBJ2-1 and V is TRBV27; 14 bases are a match to TRBD2. CDR1 and CDR2 from the germline V gene are MNHEY and SMNVEV (reference sequence). The trim removed 4 bases at V and 4 bases at J, leaving 6 bases unmatched. The CDR3 covers 17 residues. CDR3 nucleotide sequence: TGTGCCAGCAGTTCCCGACTAGCGGGGGGGTTATACAATGAGCAGTTCTTC. This gives the protein CASSSRLAGGLYNEQFF.

The chain links TRBV14 to TRBJ2-3, with D possibly matching TRBD2 (5 bases). The CDR3 is 16 amino acids. Germline lookup yields CDR1 SGHDN and CDR2 FVKESK. With 1 base removed from V and 2 bases from J, the gap between germline ends came to 13 bases. The CDR3 spells CASSQGFDYITDTQYF. The CDR3 nucleotides read TGTGCCAGCAGCCAAGGGTTCGACTATATCACAGATACGCAGTATTTT.

This sequence joins TRBV7-8 and TRBJ1-5, with unresolved D. Germline loops: CDR1 SGHVS, CDR2 FQNEAQ. This CDR3 is built from 16 residues. Trimming removed 2 bases from V and 0 bases from J, with 11 bases in between. As DNA, the CDR3 is TGTGCCAGCAGCTTAACTGGAGCCTATAGCAATCAGCCCCAGCATTTT. It yields the protein CASSLTGAYSNQPQHF.

The chain links TRBV11-1 to TRBJ2-1; D may be TRBD2 (6 bases). V was cut by 1 base and J by 1 base, with 11 bases left in between. The length of the CDR3 is 16 residues. Looked up from germline, CDR1 is SGHAT and CDR2 is FQDESV (reference sequence). The CDR3 is CASSLGRGRSYNEQFF. The CDR3 DNA reads as TGTGCCAGCAGCTTAGGGCGGGGACGTTCCTACAATGAGCAGTTCTTC.

The rearrangement links TRBV29-1 to TRBJ2-5; a possible D gene is TRBD1 (5 bases). V shed 5 bases and J shed 4 bases, with 14 bases lying between them. The CDR3 sequence is 13 residues long. Germline loops: CDR1 SQVTM, CDR2 ANQGSEA. The CDR3 DNA reads as TGCAGCGTTAGGGGTCTACCAAGAGAGACCCAGTACTTC. As protein: CSVRGLPRETQYF.

This chain joins TRBV25-1 and TRBJ2-5; possible D gene TRBD2, 6 bases. Deletions cut 4 bases from V and 5 bases from J, with 23 bases between. CDR1 MGHDK and CDR2 SYGVNS come from the germline V gene. This CDR3 contains 17 residues. The CDR3 DNA follows: TGTGCCAGCAGTGCACTCCGGGACCCCAACCGGGGGGAGACCCAGTACTTC. Its translation: CASSALRDPNRGETQYF. Supplemented by reference TRBV25-1 and TRBJ2-5, the full variable domain reads EADIYQTPRYLVIGTGKKITLECSQTMGHDKMYWYQQDPGMELHLIHYSYGVNSTEKGDLSSESTVSRIRTEHFPLTLESARPSHTSQYLCASSALRDPNRGETQYFGPGTRLLVL.

This clone was detected only once. The V call is TRBV18, the J call TRBJ2-7; unclear D gene. CDR1 is KGHSH, CDR2 LQKENI, per germline. This CDR3 spans 14 amino acids. Trimming cost V 2 bases and J 1 base, with 9 bases left between them. CDR3 loop: CASSPTDESYEQYF. The CDR3 region has the DNA TGTGCCAGCTCACCAACAGATGAGTCCTACGAGCAGTACTTC.

This chain joins TRBV4-1 and TRBJ2-3; D is undetermined. Germline V gene lookup returns CDR1 MGHRA and CDR2 YSYEKL. Trimming shortened V by 1 base and J by 6 bases, and 8 bases separated the two germline ends. There are 13 residues in the CDR3. In DNA, the CDR3 is TGCGCCAGCAGCCAAGTGTCCCCGGATACGCAGTATTTT. Translation gives CASSQVSPDTQYF.

The chain's CDR3 is CASSDLYAGGETQYF. The CDR3 region has the DNA TGTGCCAGCAGCGATTTGTATGCAGGGGGCGAGACCCAGTACTTC. The V gene is TRBV9, the J gene TRBJ2-5, with 8 bases that match TRBD1. The junction had 9 bases not matched to a gene; V was cut back by 3 bases and J by 5 bases. Germline lookup yields CDR1 SGDLS and CDR2 YYNGEE. The CDR3 runs 15 residues.

The chain uses TRBV5-1 and TRBJ2-2, with D possibly being TRBD2 (6 bases). V lost 1 base to trimming and J lost 5 bases, with 9 bases between them. The germline V gene has CDR1 SGHRS and CDR2 YFSETQ. There are 14 residues in the CDR3. The CDR3 sequence is CASSLRLETGELFF. CDR3 bases: TGCGCCAGCAGCTTGAGACTAGAAACCGGGGAGCTGTTTTTT.

A remark on this clone: At one boundary the junction diverges from the germline segment, which might be a read error. The genes are TRBV7-9 and TRBJ2-1, with 7 bases lining up with TRBD2. The CDR3 extends over 15 amino acids. The V gene's germline CDR1 is SEHNR and CDR2 FQNEAQ (reference sequence). CDR3 in DNA: TGTTCCAGCAGCGAGAGGGACTACTTACACAATGAGCAGTTCTTC. Translation gives CSSSERDYLHNEQFF.

The chain couples TRBV19 to TRBJ2-1, with TRBD2 matching over 10 bases. Germline V lookup: CDR1 LNHDA, CDR2 SQIVND (reference sequence). V shed 3 bases and J 6 bases; nucleotides not matched to a gene: 8. The CDR3 covers 16 residues. CDR3 protein: CASSITAGGLGNEQFF. The DNA for the CDR3 is TGTGCCAGTAGTATTACAGCGGGAGGGCTTGGCAATGAGCAGTTCTTC.

Here the CDR3 reads CASSQDPPWRGHYGYTF. The DNA for the CDR3 is TGCGCCAGCAGCCAAGATCCCCCCTGGAGGGGACACTATGGCTACACCTTC. This chain joins TRBV4-3 and TRBJ1-2; possibly TRBD1 for D (5 bases). V gave up 0 bases and J gave up 3 bases, with 17 bases separating them. Germline V gives CDR1 LGHNA, CDR2 YSLEER. The CDR3 length is 17 residues.

The rearrangement uses TRBV4-1 and TRBJ2-7, with 7 bases fitting TRBD2. CDR3 length: 15 amino acids. The V gene's germline CDR1 is MGHRA and CDR2 YSYEKL. With V trimmed by 4 bases and J by 2 bases, 8 bases remained unmatched. The chain's CDR3 is CASSPREDGAYEQYF. The CDR3 DNA reads as TGCGCCAGCAGCCCCCGGGAGGACGGGGCCTACGAGCAGTACTTC.

This chain joins TRBV7-9 and TRBJ2-7, with D possibly being TRBD2 (5 bases). The V gene's germline CDR1 is SEHNR and CDR2 FQNEAQ (reference sequence). The CDR3 length is 14 residues. V dropped 2 bases and J dropped 2 bases, with 10 bases sitting between them. The CDR3, as DNA: TGTGCCAGCAGCTTATCGGGGAACCCCTACGAGCAGTACTTC. It encodes CASSLSGNPYEQYF.

This sequence joins TRBV5-6 and TRBJ2-1; a weak D match, TRBD2 (5 bases). The ends were cut back, 3 bases at V and 13 bases at J, with 17 bases in the middle. CDR1 is SGHDT, CDR2 YYEEEE, per germline. CDR3 length equals 13 residues. Here the CDR3 DNA reads TGTGCCAGCAGCTCCACCTCTAGCTCCCCTCAGTTCTTC. This codes for CASSSTSSSPQFF.

The CDR3 DNA reads TGTGCCAGCAGTTCCAACAGGGAACGAGAGGCTGAAAAACTGTTTTTT. Translating it yields CASSSNREREAEKLFF. This chain uses TRBV28 with TRBJ1-4; a possible D gene is TRBD1 (6 bases). The CDR3 is 16 amino acids. Per the germline V gene, CDR1 is MDHEN and CDR2 is SYDVKM. V was cut by 4 bases and J by 7 bases, with 19 bases left in between.

This clone came up a few times. V is TRBV5-4 and J is TRBJ2-2; D perhaps matches TRBD1 (5 bases). V dropped 2 bases and J dropped 4 bases, with 6 bases sitting between them. The CDR3 runs to 13 residues. Germline-derived CDR1 and CDR2 are SGHNT and YYREEE (reference sequence). The CDR3 DNA is TGTGCCAGCAGCTTTCAGGGCACCGGGGAGCTGTTTTTT. Its protein is CASSFQGTGELFF. The whole variable domain, remainder taken from reference TRBV5-4 and TRBJ2-2, is ETGVTQSPTHLIKTRGQQVTLRCSSQSGHNTVSWYQQALGQGPQFIFQYYREEENGRGNFPPRFSGLQFPNYSSELNVNALELDDSALYLCASSFQGTGELFFGEGSRLTVL.

The rearrangement joins TRBV19 to TRBJ2-1, with D perhaps matching TRBD1 (6 bases). Trimming shortened V by 1 base and J by 6 bases, and 10 bases separated the two germline ends. In germline, CDR1 is LNHDA, CDR2 SQIVND (reference sequence). The CDR3 sequence is 14 residues long. The CDR3 DNA reads as TGTGCCAGTAGTATAGGTCGCAGGGGCAATGAGCAGTTCTTC. This translates into CASSIGRRGNEQFF.